Listed below are T cell receptor beta chains from one sample, sequenced in a study of CXCR3-negative and CXCR3-positive naive CD8 T cells. TCRdb reanalyzed the 5' RACE reads, giving one entry per CDR3 protein sequence and no DNA. The sample table sets out under 90,000 distinct CDR3 sequences. Source material: naive CXCR3+ CD8+ T cells from blood. These receptors came from a human donor in good health. Some clones in this sample may be carry-over from other donors' samples. CDR3s include the opening cysteine and the closing phenylalanine or tryptophan.

V gene: TRBV4-1; J gene: TRBJ2-2; CDR3 protein: CASSQGYAGGITTPGELFF
V gene: TRBV7-9; J gene: TRBJ2-7; CDR3 protein: CASSSHQGRGEQYF
V gene: TRBV20-1; J gene: TRBJ2-1; CDR3 protein: CSARVRDSYNEQFF
V gene: TRBV25-1; J gene: TRBJ2-1; CDR3 protein: CASSEYEGGPNEQFF
V gene: TRBV2; J gene: TRBJ2-2; CDR3 protein: CASSVHPGGELFF
V gene: TRBV27; J gene: TRBJ2-1; CDR3 protein: CASSSGTTYNEQFF
V gene: TRBV20-1; J gene: TRBJ2-1; CDR3 protein: CSARDLTTNEQFF
V gene: TRBV28; J gene: TRBJ2-7; CDR3 protein: CATNQGGAQYF
V gene: TRBV3-1; J gene: TRBJ1-1; CDR3 protein: CASSQGGQGMNTEAFF
V gene: TRBV15; J gene: TRBJ2-1; CDR3 protein: CATSRGLADLIYNEQFF
V gene: TRBV28; J gene: TRBJ2-2; CDR3 protein: CASSLFEGRDTGELFF
V gene: TRBV4-2; J gene: TRBJ2-1; CDR3 protein: CASSQIKNSYNEQFF
V gene: TRBV7-6; J gene: TRBJ2-7; CDR3 protein: CASSSRTGRAYEQYF
V gene: TRBV20-1; J gene: TRBJ2-7; CDR3 protein: CSARADNTYEQYF
V gene: TRBV30; J gene: TRBJ1-1; CDR3 protein: CAWSVAEITEAFF
V gene: TRBV7-9; J gene: TRBJ2-7; CDR3 protein: CASSGVELGAHSYEQYF
V gene: TRBV6-4; J gene: TRBJ2-3; CDR3 protein: CASSDTGETDTQYF